This T cell receptor beta chain was captured in a study of T-cell reconstitution after alpha-beta-depleted transplantation in children. Study results and limitations: Diversity of TCRbeta at day 60 was high in some patients, arising from surviving recipient T cells and thymic progenitors. Alpha-beta T cells present about two months after transplant were reported to originate from several hundred expanded graft clones. When one year had passed after transplant, most T-cell counts and diversity came from newly produced T cells.

This clonotype was seen only a few times. Antigen specificity is unknown. Unique molecular identifiers were built into the TCRbeta library. TCRdb reanalysed the PCR reads using MiXCR and keeps one entry per CDR3 protein. Of some 120,000 distinct CDR3 sequences detected, approximately 8.7% appear once; the ten largest clones hold more than 20%. Trimming shortened V by 3 bases and J by 7 bases, and 12 bases separated the two germline ends. The CDR3 spans 14 residues. Germline V gene data show CDR1 as SGHVS and CDR2 as FNYEAQ. The source is a girl under three years old who had a stem cell transplant for combined immunodeficiency, so the T cells may come from the graft donor. This chain connects TRBV7-6 to TRBJ1-4; D remains ambiguous. Sequencing was performed on PBMCs, mostly from graft donor cells, taken 180 days after TCRalphabeta/CD19-depleted stem cell transplant. The CDR3 here is CASSFNPGGEKLFF. The CDR3 coding sequence is TGTGCCAGCAGCTTTAATCCGGGAGGTGAAAAACTGTTTTTT. Filled out from reference TRBV7-6 and TRBJ1-4, the complete variable domain reads GAGVSQSPRYKVTKRGQDVALRCDPISGHVSLYWYRQALGQGPEFLTYFNYEAQQDKSGLPNDRFSAERPEGSISTLTIQRTEQRDSAMYRCASSFNPGGEKLFFGSGTQLSVL.